These 2 T cell receptor beta chains originate from one sample sequenced in a study of T cell changes during pregnancy in multiple sclerosis. The repertoire was sequenced with immunoSEQ multiplex PCR; TCRdb's copy has only in-frame clones and lacks some. Counted here are some 99,000 clones, just over 90% occurring once; the ten biggest clones make up less than 2.5%. Sequencing was performed on peripheral blood, taken after pregnancy. Source of these receptors: a female donor in good health, enrolled as a control in a pregnancy study.

The chain combines TRBV18 with TRBJ1-1, with 8 bases lining up with TRBD1. This CDR3 is built from 15 residues. Germline CDR1 KGHSH, CDR2 LQKENI. Trimming at V came to 5 bases and at J to 3 bases, leaving 8 bases not matched to a gene. The CDR3 DNA follows: TGTGCCAGCTCAACGAGACAGGGGAGGGACACTGAAGCTTTCTTT. It is translated as CASSTRQGRDTEAFF.

This rearrangement joins TRBV6-1 to TRBJ1-3; TRBD1 matches 10 bases. Trimming cost V 4 bases and J 7 bases; bases outside gene matches: 1. The germline CDR1 and CDR2 sequences are MNHNS and SASEGT. The length of the CDR3 is 13 residues. The CDR3: CASSGQGANTIYF. The CDR3 coding sequence is TGTGCCAGCAGTGGACAGGGGGCGAACACCATATATTTT.